This TCR beta chain originates from a study of blood T cell repertoires in COVID-19 (dated by TCRdb to 2018 to 2020). For the wider study: Samples from collaborators originated in the United States, Italy and Spain and spanned both the acute and convalescent phases of COVID-19. The dataset comprised deeply sampled blood TCRbeta repertoires from subjects exposed to, actively infected with, or recovered from COVID-19. Sample metadata almost always included a de-identified subject ID, COVID-19 status, age in years and sex. Where available, HLA class I and class II types were obtained from metadata supplied by the sample provider rather than from assay-based typing. A freely available public database, intended as a resource for researchers studying the immune response to SARS-CoV-2, is where the repertoires were released. Samples were obtained from the ongoing ImmuneRACE study (first 160 participants) and from about 1,300 subjects provided by 6 global collaborators. The material from the prospective study consisted of cDNA or gDNA derived from T cells, B-cell-depleted T cells, or PBMCs.

The CDR3 has 15 amino acids, counting the end cysteine and phenylalanine. Only CDR3 DNA is held: 45 bases, read in frame from base 1. CDR1 and CDR2 (KGHSH, LQKENI) derive from the germline V gene. A distance of 12 bases separates the germline ends of V and J, which lose 0 bases and 4 bases respectively. The immunoSEQ Assay, a bias-controlled multiplex PCR, was used to amplify TCRbeta CDR3 regions from genomic DNA. The original methods were these. Nucleated cell counts per sample were estimated from amplification of reference gene primers within the assay. To quantify the absolute abundance of each unique TCRbeta CDR3 rearrangement, sequence reads were collapsed and filtered. For each sample, productive Simpson clonality was calculated as the square root of Simpson's diversity index across productive rearrangements. Here the immuneACCESS table is served through TCRdb, limited to in-frame sequences with V and J called. Missing clones are a known gap in these copies; in checked studies unresolved V genes cover under half, and the rest lacks a known reason. That table furnishes V, J and clone size, whereas the DNA furnished D and trimming. Across this sample there are around 260,000 clones, with approximately 83% seen only once. The top ten constitute about 4.1% of the sample.

Enrolling through a virtual design, the prospective study's participants ranged in age from roughly 18 to 89 years and lived across roughly 24 United States geographic areas. Cohort assignment in the prospective study relied on participant-reported clinical history from a screening survey and a study questionnaire. For ImmuneRACE Cohort 3, a participant was defined as recovered based on two consecutive negative NP/OP PCR tests, clearance by a healthcare professional, or resolution of symptoms. In the prospective study, whole blood, serum and a nasopharyngeal or oropharyngeal swab were collected from each participant by mobile phlebotomists. Participants in the prospective study had the option to provide additional blood draws and questionnaires over a roughly two-month period. Blood samples from the prospective study were shipped frozen or at room temperature prior to DNA extraction. Study-wide findings and limitations: How much clinical and demographic metadata was included differed by source and by participant, and the metadata was provided uncurated.

A word on this clone: Its antigen is not yet known. No much larger clonotype is one base removed from it; base qualities were not supplied.

This receptor chain uses TRBV18 and TRBJ1-1, with a tentative D gene TRBD1 over 5 matching bases. The source material was PBMCs or T cells enriched from blood (not recorded which). The clonotype originates from a woman in her twenties or thirties who had recovered from COVID-19. The DNA sequence is given as TGTGCCAGCTCACCACCAAGCAACGGGGGCACTGAAGCTTTCTTT. Its protein reads: CASSPPSNGGTEAFF. With all but the CDR3 taken from the reference TRBV18 and TRBJ1-1 genes, the full variable domain is: NAGVMQNPRHLVRRRGQEARLRCSPMKGHSHVYWYRQLPEEGLKFMVYLQKENIIDESGMPKERFSAEFPKEGPSILRIQQVVRGDSAAYFCASSPPSNGGTEAFFGQGTRLTVV.